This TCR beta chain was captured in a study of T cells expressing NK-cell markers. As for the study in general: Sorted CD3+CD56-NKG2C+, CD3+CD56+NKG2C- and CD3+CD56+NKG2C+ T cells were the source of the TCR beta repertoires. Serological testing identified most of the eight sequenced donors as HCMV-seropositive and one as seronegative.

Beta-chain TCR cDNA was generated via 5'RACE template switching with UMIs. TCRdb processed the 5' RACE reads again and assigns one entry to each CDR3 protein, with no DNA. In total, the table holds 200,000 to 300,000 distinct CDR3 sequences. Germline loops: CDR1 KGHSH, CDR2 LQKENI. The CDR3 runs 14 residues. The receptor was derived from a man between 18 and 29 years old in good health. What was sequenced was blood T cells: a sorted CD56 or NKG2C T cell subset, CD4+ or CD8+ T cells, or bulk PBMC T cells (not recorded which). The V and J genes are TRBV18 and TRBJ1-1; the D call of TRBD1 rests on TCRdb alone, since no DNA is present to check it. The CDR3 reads CASSPTGLYTEAFF.